The sequence of this TCR beta chain was determined in a study of Ad26.COV2.S vaccination and SARS-CoV-2 variants. Study information: The donor belonged to the COV1001 Ad26.COV2.S trial arm.

Regarding treatment: roughly 18 received Ad26.COV2.S at low or high dose, single or two shots; about 5 received placebo; per-sample allocation not given. Specimen acquisition occurred on day 63 following the initial vaccine or placebo injection. Built on an Ad26 vector, the vaccine expressed Wuhan-strain SARS-CoV-2 spike. Clones were sequenced by immunoSEQ multiplex PCR, and TCRdb holds only the in-frame ones, with some missing. The sample records 350,000 to 500,000 clones, 75% to 90% being singletons. The CDR3 contains 14 residues. The J segment lost 12 bases and the V segment lost 3 bases, leaving 13 bases of the junction unmatched. Germline CDR1 reads MDHEN; CDR2 reads SYDVKM. Findings and caveats of the study: While placebo recipients had lower spike-specific TCR breadth, vaccine recipients had more. Once vaccination had occurred, spike-specific CD8+ and CD4+ T cell responses reportedly showed substantial breadth.

In the case of this clone: The antigen is unknown.

The rearrangement joins TRBV28 to TRBJ1-2; TRBD1 matches at 7 bases. The sequence derives from a person aged 18-60 years who received the Ad26.COV2.S COVID-19 vaccine or a placebo. Sequencing was performed on peripheral blood, taken in a trial of Ad26.COV2.S vaccine versus placebo. CDR3: CASSFPGTEGKHTF. The CDR3 DNA follows: TGTGCCAGCAGTTTCCCTGGGACAGAGGGGAAGCACACCTTC.